The table lists the clone carrying this TCR beta chain with a count of one. V lost 4 bases to trimming and J lost 6 bases; unmatched junction nucleotides: 20. In germline, CDR1 is MDHEN, CDR2 SYDVKM. The CDR3 has 19 amino acids. Here immunoSEQ multiplex PCR was the method, and the copy in TCRdb shows in-frame clones only, minus some. The data show around 34,000 clones, with about nine tenths seen just once and around 13% held by the top ten. This specimen comes from a study of T cell changes during pregnancy in multiple sclerosis. The source material was CD8+ T cells from peripheral blood mononuclear cells, sampled in the first trimester of pregnancy. The chain carries TRBV28 and TRBJ2-7, with 11 bases aligning to TRBD2. The receptor was isolated from a female donor with multiple sclerosis, enrolled in a pregnancy study. The CDR3 sequence: CASSSGVASGRSSVFEQYF. CDR3 nucleotide sequence: TGTGCCAGCAGTTCCGGGGTGGCTAGCGGGAGGAGCTCGGTCTTCGAGCAGTACTTC.